Below are 13 T cell receptor beta chains sequenced from a single sample in a study of naive and memory T cell subsets (dated by TCRdb to 2016 to 2017). Library generation was performed with UMI-ligation and nested PCR. Sequencing took place on an Illumina MiSeq. The beta constant-region primer was an equimolar mix of two oligonucleotides covering both TRBC1 and TRBC2. Four rounds of PCR were used to amplify ligated cDNA, with nested alpha and beta constant-region primers being used together with the SP2 primer. TCRdb applied fastp at Q25 and MiXCR to the public reads, then kept only in-frame beta chains. Duplicate CDR3 protein sequences are folded into a single record with the most common DNA and genes. The sample table shows 95,000 to 150,000 distinct CDR3 sequences, and just over 35% are seen once. 0.75% to 1% of the sample goes to the ten largest clones. The sample was central memory CD4+ T cells from blood. The cell subset or site label, as the study defines it: central memory, CD45RA- CD27+. These receptors were obtained from a human donor in good health.

The CDR3 region has the DNA TGTGCCTGGAGTGCGACCGCGAGGGGGCAGCCCCAGCATTTT. Translating gives CAWSATARGQPQHF. The V and J genes are TRBV30 and TRBJ1-5; D may be TRBD1 (6 bases). The CDR3 sequence is 14 residues long. Germline assignment: CDR1 GTSNPN and CDR2 SVGIG (reference sequence). Trimming cost V 1 base and J 7 bases, with 14 bases left between them. Using reference TRBV30 and TRBJ1-5 for the parts outside the CDR3, the full variable domain is SQTIHQWPATLVQPVGSPLSLECTVEGTSNPNLYWYRQAAGRGLQLLFYSVGIGQISSEVPQNLSASRPQDRQFILSSKKLLLSDSGFYLCAWSATARGQPQHFGDGTRLSIL.

The V and J genes are TRBV28 and TRBJ1-2; no definite D call. The CDR3 is 13 residues long. Germline values: CDR1 MDHEN, CDR2 SYDVKM. V was shortened by 0 bases and J by 4 bases, with 6 bases between the two germline ends. The CDR3 coding sequence is TGTGCCAGCAGTTTATGGGATTTCTATGGCTACACCTTC. Translation gives CASSLWDFYGYTF.

This clonotype is a singleton in its sample. This chain joins TRBV3-1 and TRBJ1-1; no definite D call. Germline V gene sequence: CDR1 LGHDT, CDR2 YNNKEL (reference sequence). The CDR3 extends over 17 amino acids. Trimming took 0 bases from V and 0 from J, leaving 14 bases between them. The CDR3 loop reads CASSQDPTPRLNTEAFF. For the CDR3, the DNA is TGTGCCAGCAGCCAAGATCCGACACCCCGATTGAACACTGAAGCTTTCTTT.

The gene calls are TRBV2 and TRBJ2-5, with D maybe TRBD2 (5 bases). Trimming left V 5 bases short and J 3 bases short, with 10 bases between. There are 13 residues in the CDR3. Germline V CDR1 and CDR2: SNHLY, FYNNEI. The CDR3 is CASSLDFKETQYF. In nucleotides, the CDR3 is TGTGCCAGCAGTTTGGACTTTAAAGAGACCCAGTACTTC.

This chain joins TRBV11-2 and TRBJ2-3; TRBD2 agrees at 8 bases. V trimming: 2 bases; J trimming: 4 bases; junction bases outside the gene matches: 14. The CDR3 contains 18 residues. Germline V gene lookup returns CDR1 SGHAT and CDR2 FQNNGV. The CDR3 spells CASSLNRASGFHSDTQYF. The CDR3 DNA follows: TGTGCCAGCAGCTTAAATCGGGCTAGCGGGTTCCATTCAGATACGCAGTATTTT. Full variable domain (rest looked up from reference TRBV11-2 and TRBJ2-3): EAGVAQSPRYKIIEKRQSVAFWCNPISGHATLYWYQQILGQGPKLLIQFQNNGVVDDSQLPKDRFSAERLKGVDSTLKIQPAKLEDSAVYLCASSLNRASGFHSDTQYFGPGTRLTVL.

This clonotype was observed a handful of times. This rearrangement joins TRBV6-1 to TRBJ1-1; TRBD1 might be the D (5 bases). The length of the CDR3 is 14 residues. The germline V and J ends were trimmed by 1 base and 4 bases, with 10 bases remaining between them. Germline CDR1 MNHNS, CDR2 SASEGT. As DNA, the CDR3 is TGTGCCAGCAGTGAAGTTGCGGGGGGCACTGAAGCTTTCTTT. This codes for CASSEVAGGTEAFF.

The chain links TRBV10-3 to TRBJ1-1; TRBD1 might be the D (5 bases). V lost 2 bases, J lost 12 bases, and 10 bases lay in between. The length of the CDR3 is 11 residues. CDR1 is ENHRY, CDR2 SYGVKD, per germline. CDR3 nucleotide sequence: TGTGCCATCAGTGAGGCAGGGTTGTCTTTCTTT. Amino acids: CAISEAGLSFF.

At least ten counts were recorded for this clonotype. The J gene is TRBJ2-1, the V gene TRBV5-1; 7 bases are shared with TRBD2. V lost 7 bases, J lost 0 bases, and 10 bases stayed unmatched. CDR3 length equals 16 residues. From germline, CDR1 is SGHRS and CDR2 YFSETQ. The CDR3, as DNA: TGCGCCAGCCGTATATCCGGGAGGAGCTCCTACAATGAGCAGTTCTTC. This translates into CASRISGRSSYNEQFF.

The chain's CDR3 is CATSRDGRGSSEAFF. CDR3 bases: TGTGCCACCAGCAGAGATGGCCGGGGAAGTTCTGAAGCTTTCTTT. The V and J genes are TRBV15 and TRBJ1-1, with no clear D. The CDR3 is made up of 15 amino acids. Trimming shortened V by 0 bases and J by 6 bases, and 14 bases separated the two germline ends. Germline lookup yields CDR1 LNHNV and CDR2 YYDKDF (reference sequence).

This chain uses TRBV6-1 with TRBJ1-1; tentatively, D is TRBD1 (6 bases). CDR1 is MNHNS and CDR2 is SASEGT in the germline V gene. The CDR3 extends over 14 amino acids. Between the trimmed V and J ends, which lost 2 bases and 4 bases, there was a span of 11 bases. CDR3 DNA: TGTGCCAGCAGTGAACCAACAGGGATCACTGAAGCTTTCTTT. Encoded protein: CASSEPTGITEAFF.

There are a few counts of this clonotype. The chain has TRBV27 and TRBJ1-5; D is possibly TRBD1 (6 bases). The CDR3 has 16 residues. With 2 bases removed from V and 4 bases from J, the gap between germline ends came to 15 bases. Germline lookup yields CDR1 MNHEY and CDR2 SMNVEV (reference sequence). DNA of the CDR3: TGTGCCAGCAGTTTAGGTGGGAGAGGGGGTAATCAGCCCCAGCATTTT. Translating it yields CASSLGGRGGNQPQHF.

This clonotype occurred a few times. This chain connects TRBV20-1 to TRBJ1-2; a weak D match, TRBD1 (6 bases). The V gene's germline CDR1 is DFQATT and CDR2 SNEGSKA (reference sequence). The V end lost 3 bases, the J end lost 4 bases, and 21 bases lay between the germline ends. The CDR3 extends over 16 amino acids. DNA for the CDR3: TGCAGTGCTAGCCCCCCGGTCGGGGGGGGCGGCTATGGCTACACCTTC. Amino acids: CSASPPVGGGGYGYTF.

A few counts support this clonotype. The chain uses TRBV24-1 and TRBJ2-1; D tentatively fits TRBD1 or TRBD2 (6 bases each). The CDR3 contains 16 residues. V dropped 9 bases and J dropped 1 base, with 18 bases sitting between them. CDR1 and CDR2 from the germline V gene are KGHDR and SFDVKD. CDR3 in amino acids: CATSSRRGDSYNEQFF. The DNA of the CDR3 is TGTGCCACCTCTTCAAGGAGGGGGGATTCCTACAATGAGCAGTTCTTC.